These 32 T cell receptor beta chains were all obtained from the same sample, sequenced in a study of control samples from healthy donors and cancer patients. TCRdb keeps only in-frame clones here, not all; method: immunoSEQ multiplex PCR. The sample holds 120,000 to 150,000 clones, roughly 90% seen once. Sequencing used blood. The receptor set was obtained from a man aged 25 to 45 in good health.

The chain uses TRBV20-1 and TRBJ2-1; D gene uncertain. The V gene lost 3 bases and the J gene lost 7 bases, with 13 bases spanning the gap. This CDR3 spans 13 amino acids. Germline lookup yields CDR1 DFQATT and CDR2 SNEGSKA (reference sequence). The CDR3 loop reads CSASWSGRNEQFF. The DNA for the CDR3 is TGCAGTGCTAGTTGGTCAGGTCGGAATGAGCAGTTCTTC.

This chain connects TRBV4-1 to TRBJ2-7, with 9 nucleotides matching TRBD2. The germline V gene has CDR1 MGHRA and CDR2 YSYEKL. This CDR3 region has 15 residues. Trimming at V came to 1 base and at J to 3 bases, leaving 4 bases not matched to a gene. DNA of the CDR3: TGCGCCAGCAGCCAAGTGACTAGCGGAGACTACGAGCAGTACTTC. It specifies CASSQVTSGDYEQYF.

The V and J genes are TRBV29-1 and TRBJ2-7; TRBD1 is a possible D gene (6 bases). The CDR3 sequence is 19 residues long. Trimming took 3 bases from V and 1 from J, leaving 28 bases between them. Per germline, CDR1 SQVTM and CDR2 ANQGSEA. The CDR3 region is CSVELPRKILQGSSYEQYF. DNA of the CDR3: TGCAGCGTTGAGCTCCCCCGTAAAATACTTCAGGGGTCATCCTACGAGCAGTACTTC.

The chain recombines TRBV6-1 with TRBJ2-3, with 14 bases identical to TRBD2. Germline lookup yields CDR1 MNHNS and CDR2 SASEGT. V trimming: 2 bases; J trimming: 13 bases; junction bases outside the gene matches: 11. The CDR3 has 16 amino acids. This chain's CDR3 is CASSEPGTSGSLVEYF. In DNA, the CDR3 is TGTGCCAGCAGTGAACCAGGGACTAGCGGGAGTTTGGTGGAGTATTTT.

The rearrangement uses TRBV7-9 and TRBJ2-7; 7 nucleotides align to TRBD1. This CDR3 has 14 amino acids. CDR1 is SEHNR, CDR2 FQNEAQ, per germline (reference sequence). Losses at the gene ends were 4 bases for V and 3 bases for J; bases not matched to a gene: 6. This chain's CDR3 is CASSSTGKYYEQYF. In nucleotides, the CDR3 is TGTGCCAGCAGCTCGACAGGGAAATACTACGAGCAGTACTTC.

The V gene is TRBV28, the J gene TRBJ1-2; the D is unclear. There are 13 residues in the CDR3. Trimming removed 3 bases at V and 4 bases at J, with 9 bases between. Germline values: CDR1 MDHEN, CDR2 SYDVKM. Here the CDR3 reads CASSFSASYGYTF. The CDR3 region has the DNA TGTGCCAGCAGTTTTTCCGCCAGCTATGGCTACACCTTC.

V gene TRBV11-2 combines with J gene TRBJ2-5; D unclear. V lost 1 base, J lost 4 bases, and 7 bases lay in between. CDR1 is SGHAT, CDR2 FQNNGV, per germline. CDR3 size: 13 residues. The CDR3 DNA reads as TGTGCCAGCAGCTTAGCCCAGACAGAGACCCAGTACTTC. Protein product: CASSLAQTETQYF.

In regard to this clone: This specimen includes other DNA sequences encoding the same CDR3. The genes are TRBV5-1 and TRBJ2-7, with a tentative D call TRBD1 (6 bases). The CDR3 has 14 amino acids. The V end lost 4 bases, the J end lost 2 bases, and 13 bases lay between the germline ends. Germline V gives CDR1 SGHRS, CDR2 YFSETQ. CDR3 sequence: CASSQLQGPYEQYF. In DNA form, the CDR3 reads TGCGCCAGCAGCCAACTACAGGGACCCTACGAGCAGTACTTC.

This clone occurred many times. The chain couples TRBV9 to TRBJ2-5; D tentatively fits TRBD1 or TRBD2 (6 bases each). Trimming left V 1 base short and J 3 bases short, with 7 bases between. Germline assignment: CDR1 SGDLS and CDR2 YYNGEE. The CDR3 runs 13 residues. CDR3 protein: CASSVRGEETQYF. The CDR3 DNA reads TGTGCCAGCAGCGTAAGGGGGGAAGAGACCCAGTACTTC. The full variable domain, its missing parts supplied by reference TRBV9 and TRBJ2-5, is DSGVTQTPKHLITATGQRVTLRCSPRSGDLSVYWYQQSLDQGLQFLIQYYNGEERAKGNILERFSAQQFPDLHSELNLSSLELGDSALYFCASSVRGEETQYFGPGTRLLVL.

The rearrangement links TRBV4-2 to TRBJ2-5, with D unresolved. CDR1 and CDR2 from the germline V gene are LGHNA and YNFKEQ. Trimming cost V 1 base and J 5 bases, with 8 bases left between them. CDR3 length: 13 amino acids. Written as DNA, the CDR3 is TGTGCCAGCAGCCAAGCCCCTCGGGAGACCCAGTACTTC. Amino acids: CASSQAPRETQYF.

The CDR3 here is CASSLRGTGKNIQYF. CDR3 sequence (DNA): TGTGCCAGCAGCTTGAGAGGGACAGGCAAAAACATTCAGTACTTC. The chain combines TRBV5-6 with TRBJ2-4; TRBD1 matches 8 bases. CDR3 size: 15 residues. The V gene end was trimmed by 1 base and the J gene end by 3 bases; junction bases not matched to a gene: 3. Per germline, CDR1 SGHDT and CDR2 YYEEEE.

The J gene is TRBJ2-3, the V gene TRBV30; 10 bases line up with TRBD2. With 2 bases clipped from V and 3 bases from J, the junction kept 8 bases outside the gene matches. The CDR3 contains 16 residues. Germline CDR1 reads GTSNPN; CDR2 reads SVGIG (reference sequence). CDR3 DNA: TGTGCCTGGAGTCGGCTAGCGGGAGCGGGAACAGATACGCAGTATTTT. This translates into CAWSRLAGAGTDTQYF.

The V gene is TRBV7-2, the J gene TRBJ2-7; unclear D gene. Deletions cut 3 bases from V and 0 bases from J, with 21 bases between. The CDR3 runs 18 residues. Germline-derived CDR1 and CDR2 are SGHTA and FQGNSA. The CDR3 reads CASSLGLDLGFYSYEQYF. The CDR3 DNA is TGTGCCAGCAGCTTGGGCCTGGATCTCGGGTTTTACTCCTACGAGCAGTACTTC.

This chain connects TRBV12-5 to TRBJ2-5; TRBD2 might be the D (6 bases). The CDR3 loop spans 13 amino acids. Per the germline V gene, CDR1 is LGHNT and CDR2 is FRNRAP. Trimming left V 1 base short and J 5 bases short, with 8 bases between. CDR3 nucleotide sequence: TGTGCTAGTGGTTTGGGCGGGGCCGAGACCCAGTACTTC. The encoded protein is CASGLGGAETQYF.

The chain joins TRBV7-9 to TRBJ2-1; 8 bases are shared with TRBD1. This CDR3 has 16 amino acids. V lost 3 bases, J lost 3 bases, and 7 bases stayed unmatched. The germline V gene encodes CDR1 SEHNR and CDR2 FQNEAQ (reference sequence). DNA of the CDR3: TGTGCCAGCAGCTTCTACCAGGGGGCGGACTACAATGAGCAGTTCTTC. This gives the protein CASSFYQGADYNEQFF.

The rearrangement links TRBV2 to TRBJ2-1, with D tentatively TRBD2 (5 bases). This CDR3 has 14 amino acids. Trimming left V 6 bases short and J 2 bases short, with 11 bases between. Germline CDR1 and CDR2: SNHLY and FYNNEI. The CDR3 spells CASRVSGPYNEQFF. In DNA, the CDR3 is TGTGCCAGCAGGGTCAGCGGTCCCTACAATGAGCAGTTCTTC.

The CDR3 DNA is TGTGCCTGGAGTCTAGCGGGAAAAGAAGATACGCAGTATTTT. This encodes CAWSLAGKEDTQYF. The chain couples TRBV30 to TRBJ2-3; 9 nucleotides match TRBD2. The CDR3 extends over 14 amino acids. Trimming cost V 2 bases and J 5 bases; bases outside gene matches: 5. CDR1 and CDR2 (germline): GTSNPN, SVGIG (reference sequence).

This clone came up once. The V gene is TRBV19, the J gene TRBJ2-7, with 13 bases aligning to TRBD2. Per germline, CDR1 LNHDA and CDR2 SQIVND (reference sequence). The CDR3 is 16 residues long. V dropped 5 bases and J dropped 3; count of bases not matched to a gene: 7. CDR3 nucleotide sequence: TGTGCCAGTAGTGTCCGGACTAGCGGGAGCCGCTACGAGCAGTACTTC. It yields the protein CASSVRTSGSRYEQYF.

V usage is TRBV28 and J usage is TRBJ1-4; D unresolved. This CDR3 is 13 amino acids long. Germline lookup yields CDR1 MDHEN and CDR2 SYDVKM. V lost 5 bases and J lost 8, with 12 bases in between. CDR3 protein: CASSEEGWEKLFF. CDR3 DNA sequence: TGTGCCAGCAGTGAGGAGGGTTGGGAAAAACTGTTTTTT.

This clone has just one count. The V and J genes are TRBV2 and TRBJ2-1; TRBD1 aligns across 11 bases. This CDR3 has 14 residues. J was trimmed by 6 bases and V by 4 bases; bases with no gene match: 2. CDR1 and CDR2 (germline): SNHLY, FYNNEI. The CDR3 bases are TGTGCCAGCAGTGGGGGACAGGGGGGCAATGAGCAGTTCTTC. This sequence encodes CASSGGQGGNEQFF.

The chain couples TRBV6-6 to TRBJ2-6, with TRBD1 matching over 9 bases. Germline V lookup: CDR1 MNHNY, CDR2 SVGAGI (reference sequence). The CDR3 sequence is 16 residues long. V gave up 6 bases and J gave up 4 bases; unmatched junction bases: 7. The chain's CDR3 is CASSRTGQGGANVLTF. CDR3 bases: TGTGCCAGCAGCCGTACGGGACAGGGAGGGGCCAACGTCCTGACTTTC.

The J gene is TRBJ1-2, the V gene TRBV7-9, with D perhaps TRBD1 (5 bases). The germline V gene encodes CDR1 SEHNR and CDR2 FQNEAQ (reference sequence). With 5 bases removed from V and 4 bases from J, the gap between germline ends came to 17 bases. The CDR3 totals 15 residues. This CDR3 is CASSPGRAGSYGYTF. The CDR3 bases are TGTGCCAGCAGCCCTGGGAGGGCAGGGAGCTATGGCTACACCTTC.

The chain has TRBV19 and TRBJ2-1, with 9 positions matching TRBD2. Germline CDR1 and CDR2: LNHDA and SQIVND (reference sequence). CDR3 size: 18 residues. With V trimmed by 3 bases and J by 1 base, 10 bases remained unmatched. DNA for the CDR3: TGTGCCAGTAGTATTGGTTTCGCGGGAGGGTCGTCCTACAATGAGCAGTTCTTC. Translating it yields CASSIGFAGGSSYNEQFF. Full variable domain (outside the CDR3, taken from reference TRBV19 and TRBJ2-1): DGGITQSPKYLFRKEGQNVTLSCEQNLNHDAMYWYRQDPGQGLRLIYYSQIVNDFQKGDIAEGYSVSREKKESFPLTVTSAQKNPTAFYLCASSIGFAGGSSYNEQFFGPGTRLTVL.

The rearrangement joins TRBV27 to TRBJ2-1, with TRBD2 matching over 8 bases. V gave up 6 bases and J gave up 5 bases; unmatched junction bases: 12. CDR3 length equals 16 residues. CDR1 is MNHEY, CDR2 SMNVEV, per germline (reference sequence). The CDR3 spells CASRPVAGRGNNEQFF. The CDR3 nucleotides are TGTGCCAGCAGACCAGTAGCGGGACGGGGGAACAATGAGCAGTTCTTC.

The chain recombines TRBV7-2 with TRBJ2-7; 11 bases agree with TRBD2. CDR1 and CDR2 from the germline V gene are SGHTA and FQGNSA. V shed 5 bases, J shed 6 bases, and the junction held 9 bases outside the gene matches. The CDR3 contains 15 residues. In DNA, the CDR3 is TGTGCCAGCAGCCGTTTAGCGGGAGGGCCTGGCGAGCAGTACTTC. Translating it yields CASSRLAGGPGEQYF.

This clone was recorded only once. The chain has TRBV9 and TRBJ1-1; D gene unclear. The CDR3 spans 13 residues. V was trimmed by 0 bases and J by 4 bases, leaving 7 bases between them. Germline loops: CDR1 SGDLS, CDR2 YYNGEE. The CDR3 DNA reads as TGTGCCAGCAGCGTAGGCCCGGGCACTGAAGCTTTCTTT. Translated, it gives CASSVGPGTEAFF.

The chain uses TRBV11-3 and TRBJ2-2, with D unclear. With 5 bases removed from V and 9 bases from J, the gap between germline ends came to 13 bases. The CDR3 totals 13 residues. CDR1 and CDR2 (germline): SGHNT, YENEEA. In DNA form, the CDR3 reads TGTGCCAGCAGCCCACCCGGTTTGCGGGAGCTGTTTTTT. It specifies CASSPPGLRELFF.

The rearrangement uses TRBV15 and TRBJ2-1; 7 bases map to TRBD2. The CDR3 length is 13 residues. J lost 12 bases, V lost 3 bases, and 8 bases had no gene match. The germline V gene encodes CDR1 LNHNV and CDR2 YYDKDF (reference sequence). This CDR3 is CATSRELGEGQFF. For the CDR3, the DNA is TGTGCCACCAGCAGGGAGCTAGGGGAGGGGCAGTTCTTC.

This sequence joins TRBV12-3 or TRBV12-4 and TRBJ1-2; no firm D call. V was pared by 3 bases and J by 8 bases, with 13 bases between. This CDR3 comprises 13 residues. This CDR3 reads CASSFLVGFGYTF. The CDR3 bases are TGTGCCAGCAGTTTCCTTGTGGGATTCGGCTACACCTTC.

The V and J genes are TRBV6-5 and TRBJ1-4; D call uncertain. Trimming took off 6 bases at V and 4 bases at J, with 15 bases between the two ends. This CDR3 spans 15 amino acids. Germline V gene data show CDR1 as MNHEY and CDR2 as SVGAGI. CDR3 protein: CASRPKGLINEKLFF. In DNA form, the CDR3 reads TGTGCCAGCAGGCCTAAAGGGTTGATTAATGAAAAACTGTTTTTT.

CDR3 sequence reads: CASRRGGGAFF. The CDR3 nucleotides are TGTGCCAGCAGGAGAGGGGGGGGAGCTTTCTTT. This chain links TRBV11-2 with TRBJ1-1, with D possibly being TRBD1 (6 bases). This CDR3 is 11 amino acids long. Looked up from germline, CDR1 is SGHAT and CDR2 is FQNNGV. The ends were cut back, 6 bases at V and 10 bases at J, with 12 bases in the middle.

This clone was seen once. This chain connects TRBV13 to TRBJ2-2, with D unresolved. Germline CDR1 reads PRHDT; CDR2 reads FYEKMQ (reference sequence). V lost 0 bases and J lost 2, with 7 bases in between. The CDR3 extends over 15 amino acids. The CDR3 DNA reads as TGTGCCAGCAGCTTAGGGTTCGCAAACACCGGGGAGCTGTTTTTT. This gives the protein CASSLGFANTGELFF.